This entry describes one T cell receptor beta chain. Its antigen is as yet unknown. Generated by immunoSEQ multiplex PCR, the TCRdb table keeps only in-frame clones and is missing some. The sample yields under 150,000 clones, about 91% seen once. This sample was taken from a study of T cell responses to AZD1222 COVID-19 vaccine. Study findings and constraints: Spike regions recognized by vaccine-associated CD4 TCRs spanned the protein, led by 160-218 and 743-854. Clonal diversity was possibly underestimated, and white British individuals and females predominated among donors.

The CDR3 runs 14 residues. Trimming left V 0 bases short and J 4 bases short, with 10 bases between. In germline, CDR1 is SGHRS, CDR2 YFSETQ. Material: peripheral blood, obtained on day 0 of AZD1222 vaccination. The TCR was taken from an adult in good health. The chain carries TRBV5-1 and TRBJ1-1; D is possibly TRBD1 (5 bases). CDR3 amino acids: CASSLALGTTEAFF. The CDR3 DNA follows: TGCGCCAGCAGCTTGGCCCTGGGGACCACTGAAGCTTTCTTT.